The 12 T cell receptor beta chains presented below share a single source sample, sequenced in a study of blood T cell repertoires in COVID-19. Clones were sequenced by immunoSEQ multiplex PCR, and TCRdb holds only the in-frame ones, with some missing. The sample records 35,000 to 50,000 clones, around three quarters being singletons. Sequencing input: peripheral blood. The receptors stem from an elderly man with acute or convalescent COVID-19.

This chain joins TRBV18 and TRBJ2-3; TRBD2 matches at 9 bases. In germline, CDR1 is KGHSH, CDR2 LQKENI. The CDR3 totals 16 residues. V lost 3 bases, J lost 0 bases, and 4 bases stayed unmatched. The CDR3 sequence is CASSPLAGHSTDTQYF. The CDR3 DNA follows: TGTGCCAGCTCACCCCTAGCGGGACATAGCACAGATACGCAGTATTTT.

This clone was detected only a few times. The chain recombines TRBV28 with TRBJ2-7; possibly TRBD2 for D (6 bases). CDR1 MDHEN and CDR2 SYDVKM come from the germline V gene. V was cut by 6 bases and J by 0 bases, with 12 bases left in between. The CDR3 is 14 amino acids. CDR3 sequence: CASRGGGYSYEQYF. CDR3 bases: TGTGCCAGCAGGGGAGGAGGGTACTCCTACGAGCAGTACTTC.

This clone was seen only once. The gene calls are TRBV7-9 and TRBJ2-7, with 7 bases fitting TRBD1. The V segment lost 5 bases and the J segment 3 bases; nucleotides outside the gene matches: 10. The CDR3 length is 15 residues. Germline V gene data show CDR1 as SEHNR and CDR2 as FQNEAQ (reference sequence). CDR3 region: CASSKPSGTVYEQYF. CDR3 nucleotides: TGTGCCAGCAGCAAACCCTCCGGGACAGTCTACGAGCAGTACTTC.

In its sample, this clone was seen a few times. V usage is TRBV6-5 and J usage is TRBJ2-1; maybe TRBD2 (5 bases). Germline CDR1 is MNHEY and CDR2 is SVGAGI. V was shortened by 6 bases and J by 3 bases, with 9 bases between the two germline ends. The length of the CDR3 is 13 residues. The CDR3 DNA is TGTGCCAGCAGGGACTTCCGCTACAATGAGCAGTTCTTC. Translation gives CASRDFRYNEQFF.

This chain links TRBV19 with TRBJ1-4; no firm D call. Germline-derived CDR1 and CDR2 are LNHDA and SQIVND (reference sequence). The CDR3 covers 15 residues. V lost 4 bases and J 0 bases, leaving 9 bases between the germline ends. The CDR3: CASSSRFATNEKLFF. CDR3 DNA sequence: TGTGCCAGTAGTAGCAGGTTTGCAACTAATGAAAAACTGTTTTTT.

This chain links TRBV19 with TRBJ2-3, with D possibly matching TRBD1 (5 bases). Germline assignment: CDR1 LNHDA and CDR2 SQIVND (reference sequence). The V and J ends lost 5 bases and 6 bases respectively, with 18 bases between them. This CDR3 has 15 amino acids. CDR3 bases: TGTGCCAGTAGTGCCGTGAAGGGGCGCCGGGATACGCAGTATTTT. Amino acids: CASSAVKGRRDTQYF.

CDR3 DNA: TGTGCCAGTAGTCCCGGGACTAGCGGGAACAATGAGCAGTTCTTC. Translated, it gives CASSPGTSGNNEQFF. This chain uses TRBV19 with TRBJ2-1, with 13 bases matching TRBD2. V was pared by 5 bases and J by 5 bases, with 3 bases of the junction left unmatched. This CDR3 is built from 15 residues. Germline CDR1 and CDR2: LNHDA and SQIVND (reference sequence).

This clone has just one count. The chain has TRBV5-6 and TRBJ1-2, with D uncertain. This CDR3 has 14 residues. Looked up from germline, CDR1 is SGHDT and CDR2 is YYEEEE. Trimming took off 3 bases at V and 5 bases at J, with 14 bases between the two ends. The CDR3 region is CASSSGGEVYGYTF. CDR3 in DNA: TGTGCCAGCAGCTCCGGCGGGGAAGTATATGGCTACACCTTC.

The chain links TRBV28 to TRBJ2-7; TRBD1 matches at 8 bases. The CDR3 has 14 residues. V shed 5 bases and J 3 bases; nucleotides not matched to a gene: 6. Germline V gene data show CDR1 as MDHEN and CDR2 as SYDVKM. Here the CDR3 DNA reads TGTGCCAGCAGTCAGAGGACAGGGCTCTACGAGCAGTACTTC. Protein: CASSQRTGLYEQYF.

V and J are TRBV7-2 and TRBJ2-5; D perhaps matches TRBD2 (6 bases). There are 15 residues in the CDR3. The germline gives CDR1 SGHTA, CDR2 FQGNSA. Trimming removed 5 bases from V and 3 bases from J, with 16 bases in between. CDR3 loop: CASSVQPGSKETQYF. The CDR3 region has the DNA TGTGCCAGCAGCGTTCAACCCGGGAGTAAAGAGACCCAGTACTTC.

The chain joins TRBV4-1 to TRBJ2-2; TRBD2 matches at 8 bases. The germline gives CDR1 MGHRA, CDR2 YSYEKL. V was clipped by 4 bases and J by 5 bases; unmatched bases: 12. This CDR3 spans 17 amino acids. The CDR3 nucleotides are TGCGCCAGCAGCCTGATGGGTAGCGGCGGGAGGACCGGGGAGCTGTTTTTT. It specifies CASSLMGSGGRTGELFF.

The chain is built from TRBV6-1 and TRBJ2-5; a possible D gene is TRBD2 (6 bases). This CDR3 is 14 amino acids long. The germline V and J ends were trimmed by 1 base and 5 bases, with 11 bases remaining between them. Per germline, CDR1 MNHNS and CDR2 SASEGT. This CDR3 is CASSEGEVRETQYF. The CDR3 DNA reads as TGTGCCAGCAGTGAAGGGGAGGTCCGGGAGACCCAGTACTTC.